This record looks at one T cell receptor (beta chain) sequence and its context. The time point is: pre-sensitization, week 0. As to treatment: therapeutic diphenylcyclopropenone sensitization with weekly scalp DPC. The CDR3 is 14 residues long. CDR1 is DFQATT, CDR2 SNEGSKA, per germline (reference sequence). V dropped 5 bases and J dropped 2 bases, with 12 bases sitting between them. TCRdb re-called the RACE reads with MiXCR, one entry per CDR3 protein. Of some 400,000 distinct CDR3 sequences listed, 5.1% are singletons. The data are from a study of human T cells and chemical hapten exposure. Sequencing was performed on whole blood, taken in connection with sensitization to the hapten diphenylcyclopropenone (DPC). The source of this sequence is a woman in her forties or fifties with alopecia areata. Some clones in this sample may be carry-over from other donors' samples. This chain uses TRBV20-1 with TRBJ2-2, with D possibly matching TRBD2 (5 bases). This CDR3 is CSAPDWTNTGELFF. For the CDR3, the DNA is TGCAGTGCTCCCGACTGGACTAACACCGGGGAGCTGTTTTTT.